The 29 T cell receptor beta chains in this list originate from one sample, sequenced in a study of identifying expanded T cells in peripheral blood. Sequencing was performed with immunoSEQ multiplex PCR; in TCRdb, only in-frame clones are kept and a portion is missing. The data show about 86,000 clones, approximately 85% seen once. Sequencing used blood. Receptors originate from a person between 18 and 75 years old in good health.

The CDR3 DNA reads as TGTGCCAGCAGCTCCCGAGGGGCCCCGGGGGAGCAGTTCTTC. Protein: CASSSRGAPGEQFF. J is TRBJ2-1 and V is TRBV7-6, with D tentatively TRBD1 or TRBD2 (5 bases each). From germline, CDR1 is SGHVS and CDR2 FNYEAQ. This CDR3 is built from 14 residues. The V end lost 4 bases, the J end lost 10 bases, and 17 bases lay between the germline ends. Complete variable domain (other parts from reference TRBV7-6 and TRBJ2-1): GAGVSQSPRYKVTKRGQDVALRCDPISGHVSLYWYRQALGQGPEFLTYFNYEAQQDKSGLPNDRFSAERPEGSISTLTIQRTEQRDSAMYRCASSSRGAPGEQFFGPGTRLTVL.

The CDR3 bases are TGTGCCAGCAGTTCAGGGGTTTCGACCCAGTACTTC. Translated, it gives CASSSGVSTQYF. This chain links TRBV28 with TRBJ2-5; weak D call: TRBD1 (6 bases). With 4 bases removed from V and 7 bases from J, the gap between germline ends came to 10 bases. The germline V gene encodes CDR1 MDHEN and CDR2 SYDVKM. This CDR3 has 12 residues.

This chain joins TRBV12-5 and TRBJ1-2; D uncertain. Trimming left V 7 bases short and J 4 bases short, with 13 bases between. Germline V lookup: CDR1 LGHNT, CDR2 FRNRAP. This CDR3 spans 13 amino acids. The CDR3 is CASAMDGLYGYTF. CDR3 in DNA: TGTGCTAGTGCCATGGACGGACTCTATGGCTACACCTTC.

The V call is TRBV5-4, the J call TRBJ2-3, with 7 bases that match TRBD1. V shed 4 bases, J shed 1 base, and the junction held 12 bases outside the gene matches. The CDR3 sequence is 17 residues long. Looked up from germline, CDR1 is SGHNT and CDR2 is YYREEE (reference sequence). CDR3: CASSRQGVRKGTDTQYF. The CDR3 nucleotides read TGTGCCAGCAGCCGACAGGGTGTGAGGAAAGGCACAGATACGCAGTATTTT.

V is TRBV7-2 and J is TRBJ1-4; possible D gene TRBD1, 6 bases. Germline CDR1 is SGHTA and CDR2 is FQGNSA. V was shortened by 3 bases and J by 6 bases, with 14 bases between the two germline ends. The CDR3 length is 15 residues. The CDR3 bases are TGTGCCAGCAGCTTCATGTGGGGGGCTGATGAAAAACTGTTTTTT. This sequence encodes CASSFMWGADEKLFF.

This clone was recorded once. The chain is built from TRBV5-8 and TRBJ1-5; 7 positions agree with TRBD1. V lost 1 base and J lost 6; bases outside the gene matches: 10. The length of the CDR3 is 16 residues. From germline, CDR1 is SGHTS and CDR2 YDEGEE. In nucleotides, the CDR3 is TGTGCCAGCAGCTTGATAGGGGGCCCAGGGGGTCAGCCCCAGCATTTT. This sequence encodes CASSLIGGPGGQPQHF.

The chain couples TRBV10-3 to TRBJ1-3, with 9 bases identical to TRBD1. The junction had 7 bases not matched to a gene; V was cut back by 4 bases and J by 0 bases. From germline, CDR1 is ENHRY and CDR2 SYGVKD. This CDR3 region has 17 residues. CDR3 protein: CAISGLGQGFSGNTIYF. Here the CDR3 DNA reads TGTGCCATCAGTGGTTTGGGACAGGGATTCTCTGGAAACACCATATATTTT.

This chain uses TRBV10-3 with TRBJ1-1; D is uncertain. CDR1 is ENHRY and CDR2 is SYGVKD in the germline V gene. V lost 4 bases to trimming and J lost 1 base, with 16 bases between them. This CDR3 is built from 16 residues. CDR3 protein: CAISGGYDGPNTEAFF. The CDR3 DNA reads as TGTGCCATCAGTGGAGGGTATGATGGGCCGAACACTGAAGCTTTCTTT.

The V and J genes are TRBV5-6 and TRBJ2-7; no clear D gene. Per the germline V gene, CDR1 is SGHDT and CDR2 is YYEEEE. The V and J ends lost 1 base and 4 bases respectively, with 9 bases between them. The length of the CDR3 is 13 residues. The CDR3 reads CASSLPQNYEQYF. The CDR3 coding sequence is TGTGCCAGCAGCTTGCCCCAGAATTACGAGCAGTACTTC.

This chain uses TRBV7-3 with TRBJ2-3, with unresolved D. CDR3 length: 14 amino acids. The ends were cut back, 2 bases at V and 2 bases at J, with 8 bases in the middle. CDR1 is SGHTA, CDR2 FQGTGA, per germline. The DNA for the CDR3 is TGTGCCAGCAGCTTAGGTGGAGCCACAGATACGCAGTATTTT. It translates to CASSLGGATDTQYF.

This sequence joins TRBV9 and TRBJ1-1; possibly TRBD1 for D (5 bases). V lost 0 bases and J 1 base, leaving 7 bases between the germline ends. There are 14 residues in the CDR3. Germline V gives CDR1 SGDLS, CDR2 YYNGEE. DNA of the CDR3: TGTGCCAGCAGCGTAGCTCAGGGGAACACTGAAGCTTTCTTT. This codes for CASSVAQGNTEAFF. The whole variable domain, filled in from reference TRBV9 and TRBJ1-1, reads DSGVTQTPKHLITATGQRVTLRCSPRSGDLSVYWYQQSLDQGLQFLIQYYNGEERAKGNILERFSAQQFPDLHSELNLSSLELGDSALYFCASSVAQGNTEAFFGQGTRLTVV.

The chain joins TRBV29-1 to TRBJ2-5, with D uncertain. Germline assignment: CDR1 SQVTM and CDR2 ANQGSEA. V was pared by 5 bases and J by 5 bases, with 15 bases between. CDR3 length: 13 amino acids. The CDR3 coding sequence is TGCAGCGTTCACGTGGGTAATTACGAGACCCAGTACTTC. Translation: CSVHVGNYETQYF.

This clone was counted between two and nine times. This rearrangement joins TRBV6-4 to TRBJ2-1; 7 bases line up with TRBD1. The CDR3 has 15 amino acids. Germline loops: CDR1 MRHNA, CDR2 SNTAGT. Trimming took 3 bases from V and 6 from J; bases not matched to a gene: 8. CDR3 bases: TGTGCCAGCAGTGAACACCGGGACAGCCCCAATGAGCAGTTCTTC. Its protein is CASSEHRDSPNEQFF.

The chain is built from TRBV10-3 and TRBJ2-2, with a possible D match to TRBD1 (6 bases). The V end lost 10 bases, the J end lost 2 bases, and 14 bases lay between the germline ends. CDR3 length: 14 amino acids. In germline, CDR1 is ENHRY, CDR2 SYGVKD. CDR3 in DNA: TGTGCCACGAAAACGGACAGTAACACCGGGGAGCTGTTTTTT. This gives the protein CATKTDSNTGELFF.

This rearrangement joins TRBV13 to TRBJ1-4; unclear D gene. With 3 bases removed from V and 7 bases from J, the gap between germline ends came to 9 bases. The CDR3 is 13 amino acids. Looked up from germline, CDR1 is PRHDT and CDR2 is FYEKMQ (reference sequence). The CDR3, as DNA: TGTGCCAGCAGCTTTCGGGGTACTGAAAAACTGTTTTTT. This codes for CASSFRGTEKLFF.

The chain couples TRBV7-2 to TRBJ2-6, with D possibly TRBD2 on 6 matching bases. The length of the CDR3 is 16 residues. V lost 2 bases to trimming and J lost 2 bases, with 10 bases between them. Germline V gene lookup returns CDR1 SGHTA and CDR2 FQGNSA. Here the CDR3 reads CASSLSEGTGANVLTF. CDR3 coding DNA: TGTGCCAGCAGCTTATCGGAGGGAACTGGGGCCAACGTCCTGACTTTC.

The chain recombines TRBV27 with TRBJ2-6; tentative D call: TRBD1 (6 bases). The CDR3 length is 17 residues. The V end lost 6 bases, the J end lost 1 base, and 16 bases lay between the germline ends. The germline V gene encodes CDR1 MNHEY and CDR2 SMNVEV (reference sequence). CDR3 sequence reads: CASSARDRYSGANVLTF. Written as DNA, the CDR3 is TGTGCCAGCAGCGCCCGCGACAGGTATTCTGGGGCCAACGTCCTGACTTTC.

This clone was observed once. The V gene is TRBV5-4, the J gene TRBJ2-2; 7 bases are shared with TRBD2. Trimming removed 4 bases from V and 7 bases from J; junction bases left unmatched: 7. Germline-derived CDR1 and CDR2 are SGHNT and YYREEE (reference sequence). The CDR3 consists of 14 residues. The CDR3 coding sequence is TGTGCCAGCAGCCCCCGGAGGGAGGGCGGGGAGCTGTTTTTT. Translating gives CASSPRREGGELFF.

The chain joins TRBV5-1 to TRBJ2-5, with 9 bases matching TRBD1. After removal of 3 bases from V and 4 bases from J, the junction contained 7 bases not matched to a gene. Germline loops: CDR1 SGHRS, CDR2 YFSETQ. There are 15 residues in the CDR3. CDR3 region: CASSSGTGIIETQYF. The CDR3 bases are TGCGCCAGCAGCTCGGGGACAGGGATCATAGAGACCCAGTACTTC.

The V gene is TRBV9, the J gene TRBJ2-1, with 8 positions matching TRBD2. The CDR3 runs to 16 residues. V lost 6 bases and J lost 3; bases outside the gene matches: 11. Germline CDR1 is SGDLS and CDR2 is YYNGEE. The CDR3, as DNA: TGTGCCAGCACCACCCTTAGCGGGGCTAACTACAATGAGCAGTTCTTC. This sequence encodes CASTTLSGANYNEQFF.

The rearrangement uses TRBV19 and TRBJ1-5; the D is unclear. Germline assignment: CDR1 LNHDA and CDR2 SQIVND (reference sequence). There are 13 residues in the CDR3. V gave up 7 bases and J gave up 0 bases, with 7 bases separating them. The CDR3 region has the DNA TGTGCCAGTACCAGTTATAGCAATCAGCCCCAGCATTTT. Translated, it gives CASTSYSNQPQHF.

The chain recombines TRBV6-5 with TRBJ1-2, with D perhaps matching TRBD1 (5 bases). Per germline, CDR1 MNHEY and CDR2 SVGAGI. This CDR3 contains 15 residues. V lost 2 bases and J lost 4, with 14 bases in between. The CDR3 DNA sequence: TGTGCCAGCAGTTACGATTCATCGACAGCCTATGGCTACACCTTC. It specifies CASSYDSSTAYGYTF.

The chain uses TRBV6-4 and TRBJ2-7; the match to TRBD2 covers 8 bases. The J segment lost 6 bases and the V segment lost 3 bases, leaving 4 bases of the junction unmatched. Germline V gene lookup returns CDR1 MRHNA and CDR2 SNTAGT. CDR3 length: 13 amino acids. The CDR3 here is CASSEIAGSEQYF. The CDR3 DNA reads TGTGCCAGCAGTGAAATAGCGGGGTCCGAGCAGTACTTC.

This clone is a singleton in its sample. The chain combines TRBV7-2 with TRBJ1-2; tentative D call: TRBD1 (5 bases). CDR3 length equals 15 residues. V was shortened by 2 bases and J by 4 bases, with 14 bases between the two germline ends. The germline V gene encodes CDR1 SGHTA and CDR2 FQGNSA. The CDR3 here is CASSLSQGRVYGYTF. CDR3 sequence (DNA): TGTGCCAGCAGCTTATCGCAGGGACGGGTCTATGGCTACACCTTC.

The chain combines TRBV7-2 with TRBJ2-2; D call uncertain. The length of the CDR3 is 14 residues. Deletions cut 6 bases from V and 3 bases from J, with 11 bases between. The germline V gene encodes CDR1 SGHTA and CDR2 FQGNSA. DNA for the CDR3: TGTGCCAGCAGTCAAAACTCTTACACCGGGGAGCTGTTTTTT. Residues: CASSQNSYTGELFF.

The chain joins TRBV7-9 to TRBJ1-6, with D perhaps matching TRBD1 (6 bases). The germline gives CDR1 SEHNR, CDR2 FQNEAQ (reference sequence). Trimming left V 5 bases short and J 5 bases short, with 10 bases between. This CDR3 is built from 14 residues. CDR3 protein: CASSPGEDNSPLHF. The CDR3 DNA sequence: TGTGCCAGCAGCCCAGGGGAGGATAATTCACCCCTCCACTTT.

V usage is TRBV6-4 and J usage is TRBJ1-1; no clear D gene. The CDR3 runs to 13 residues. Germline V lookup: CDR1 MRHNA, CDR2 SNTAGT. V lost 4 bases and J 0 bases, leaving 6 bases between the germline ends. The CDR3 DNA reads TGTGCCAGCAGTGGACAAGTGAACACTGAAGCTTTCTTT. Encoded protein: CASSGQVNTEAFF.

This chain links TRBV6-1 with TRBJ2-7; tentatively, D is TRBD1 or TRBD2 (6 bases each). Germline V gene lookup returns CDR1 MNHNS and CDR2 SASEGT. There are 14 residues in the CDR3. V was clipped by 5 bases and J by 6 bases, with 17 bases between them. DNA for the CDR3: TGTGCCAGCAGTAGTTCCTGGGGGGCAGTCGAGCAGTACTTC. Its protein is CASSSSWGAVEQYF.

The V call is TRBV6-4, the J call TRBJ2-1; a possible D gene is TRBD2 (6 bases). The germline V and J ends were trimmed by 0 bases and 0 bases, with 9 bases remaining between them. Germline lookup yields CDR1 MRHNA and CDR2 SNTAGT. The CDR3 is made up of 16 amino acids. This chain's CDR3 is CASSDSGGASYNEQFF. The CDR3 coding sequence is TGTGCCAGCAGTGACTCTGGCGGGGCCTCCTACAATGAGCAGTTCTTC.